A selection of T cell receptor beta chains follows, all from one sample in a study of identical twins. TCRdb called the 5' RACE reads again in MiXCR, with one record for every CDR3 protein. This table holds some 660,000 distinct CDR3 sequences, 8.5% to 9% found once. These data were also filed under a second study, of yellow fever vaccine responses in identical twins.

Sequenced sample: PBMCs. Receptors were obtained from a young woman in good health. The conserved cysteine and the conserved F or W are not part of the CDR3 here.

ATLPGESYEQY,11,TRBV10-3
ATSAHSVDTQY,11,TRBV24-1
SARDQSMAGRETQY,14,TRBV20-1
ASRRQLTDTQY,11,TRBV6-1
ASTVSSTGELF,11,TRBV2
SASESANEQF,10,TRBV20-1
ASTRDVDSGANVLT,14,TRBV5-1
ASSDSSGGDTDTQY,14,TRBV6-4
ASSAGRGREKLF,12,TRBV3-1
ASSLDRDTSVNTEAF,15,TRBV5-1
ASGQPTSGYNEQF,13,TRBV5-5
SARASGRGTGELF,13,TRBV20-1
ASGLPRGHREQY,12,TRBV28
ASSLSPFDEQF,11,TRBV28
SADSGRSTDTQY,12,TRBV20-1
AIRTGGVYNEQF,12,TRBV10-3
ASSSRTLEKLF,11,TRBV5-1
ASSYYWGNYGYT,12,TRBV6-2/TRBV6-3
SARDGVSAMNTEAF,14,TRBV20-1
ASSPVRGKETQY,12,TRBV7-9
ASSYTDRGSTEAF,13,TRBV6-5
ASSSRQEYTGELF,13,TRBV7-9
ASSPRPTDTQY,11,TRBV3-1
ASVAGGKNHNEQF,13,TRBV12-3/TRBV12-4
SARVPSGRAYNEQF,14,TRBV20-1
SARAAGNEQF,10,TRBV20-1
ASSYTGETEAF,11,TRBV6-5
ATNLGGGTEAF,11,TRBV7-2
ASSLLAEASYNEQF,14,TRBV2